One sample yielded the 21 T cell receptor beta chains listed below, sequenced in a study of shared clonotypes between healthy human individuals (dated by TCRdb to the early 2020s). The method was the immunoSEQ multiplex PCR assay. The immuneACCESS repertoire file appears here via TCRdb, limited to in-frame rearrangements. These files lack a portion of the clones; in checked studies, under half of the deficit traces to unresolved V genes, and the cause of the others is not known. Within this sample are some 2.4 million clones, with roughly 93% of them counted one time only. The ten largest clonotypes hold 0.36% of the sample. The material sequenced was naive CD4+ T cells from PBMCs. The sample's cell subset or site label, decoded: CD45RA+ positively selected. All receptors derive from a young man in good health. Some clones in this sample may be carry-over from other donors' samples.

The chain has TRBV6-1 and TRBJ1-2; perhaps TRBD1 as D (5 bases). The CDR3 loop spans 14 amino acids. Germline V gene data show CDR1 as MNHNS and CDR2 as SASEGT. With 11 bases removed from V and 2 bases from J, the gap between germline ends came to 18 bases. CDR3 sequence reads: CAGAPGPGNYGYTF. In nucleotides, the CDR3 is TGTGCCGGCGCACCGGGACCTGGCAACTATGGCTACACCTTC.

The chain employs TRBV5-6 and TRBJ2-1; 8 nucleotides match TRBD1. The germline V gene encodes CDR1 SGHDT and CDR2 YYEEEE. This CDR3 has 15 amino acids. V was pared by 2 bases and J by 6 bases, with 7 bases of the junction left unmatched. The CDR3 here is CASSFRDRGPNEQFF. DNA for the CDR3: TGTGCCAGCAGCTTTCGAGACAGGGGTCCCAATGAGCAGTTCTTC.

V gene TRBV28 combines with J gene TRBJ2-1; D gene uncertain. V lost 1 base, J lost 9 bases, and 1 base lay in between. CDR3 length: 10 residues. Germline CDR1 and CDR2: MDHEN and SYDVKM. This chain's CDR3 is CASSLSEQFF. CDR3 coding DNA: TGTGCCAGCAGTTTATCTGAGCAGTTCTTC.

This clone is a singleton in its sample. Other DNA variants within this sample encode the same CDR3. The chain has TRBV6-5 and TRBJ2-7; the D gene is possibly TRBD1 (6 bases). Trimming cost V 0 bases and J 6 bases, with 12 bases left between them. Germline assignment: CDR1 MNHEY and CDR2 SVGAGI. The CDR3 loop spans 14 amino acids. CDR3 in DNA: TGTGCCAGCAGTTACTCCTACAGGGTTGGCGAGCAGTACTTC. Its protein is CASSYSYRVGEQYF.

The chain links TRBV18 to TRBJ2-3, with 8 bases fitting TRBD1. Germline CDR1 and CDR2: KGHSH and LQKENI. Unmatched junction bases numbered 4, after V lost 3 bases and J lost 5 bases. CDR3 size: 14 residues. The CDR3 DNA reads TGTGCCAGCTCACCGGACAGGGTTGTAGATACGCAGTATTTT. Amino acid sequence: CASSPDRVVDTQYF.

The CDR3 DNA reads as TGTGCCAGCAGTGTAACCTACGCGGCATTTGGCTACACCTTC. Translating gives CASSVTYAAFGYTF. The V call is TRBV2, the J call TRBJ1-2; D not resolved. Looked up from germline, CDR1 is SNHLY and CDR2 is FYNNEI. V was pared by 4 bases and J by 7 bases, with 16 bases between. The CDR3 length is 14 residues.

This sequence joins TRBV7-9 and TRBJ1-3; 7 bases fit TRBD1. Germline trimming cut 5 bases from V and 0 bases from J; bases unmatched to any gene: 4. Germline lookup yields CDR1 SEHNR and CDR2 FQNEAQ (reference sequence). This CDR3 contains 15 residues. The CDR3 loop reads CASSPGTASGNTIYF. CDR3 DNA: TGTGCCAGCAGCCCTGGGACAGCCTCTGGAAACACCATATATTTT.

The chain joins TRBV15 to TRBJ2-5, with D possibly TRBD2 on 5 matching bases. This CDR3 region has 15 residues. Germline values: CDR1 LNHNV, CDR2 YYDKDF (reference sequence). The V gene lost 0 bases and the J gene lost 4 bases, with 12 bases spanning the gap. Here the CDR3 DNA reads TGTGCCACCAGCAGAGATCGGACTCTACGAGAGACCCAGTACTTC. This translates into CATSRDRTLRETQYF.

Remarks on this clone: The junction shows a germline mismatch at one end, possibly a read error. The sample holds other DNA sequences that translate to the same CDR3. The chain has TRBV25-1 and TRBJ1-1; D gene unclear. This CDR3 region has 13 residues. CDR1 is MGHDK, CDR2 SYGVNS, per germline. The CDR3 nucleotides read TGCGCCAGTAACGACCCAGGGAACACTGAAGCTTTCTTT. Translating gives CASNDPGNTEAFF.

The rearrangement joins TRBV28 to TRBJ2-5; a weak D match, TRBD2 (6 bases). CDR1 is MDHEN, CDR2 SYDVKM, per germline. This CDR3 is built from 13 residues. Trimming stripped 6 bases from V and 2 bases from J, with 10 bases between. CDR3 loop: CASRPRGQETQYF. CDR3 nucleotides: TGTGCCAGCAGACCTCGGGGGCAAGAGACCCAGTACTTC.

The chain recombines TRBV5-4 with TRBJ2-1; 7 nucleotides align to TRBD2. V shed 4 bases, J shed 4 bases, and the junction held 8 bases outside the gene matches. This CDR3 region has 15 residues. From germline, CDR1 is SGHNT and CDR2 YYREEE (reference sequence). CDR3 in amino acids: CASSPRLAEYNEQFF. DNA of the CDR3: TGTGCCAGCAGCCCACGGCTAGCGGAATACAATGAGCAGTTCTTC. Supplemented by reference TRBV5-4 and TRBJ2-1, the full variable domain reads ETGVTQSPTHLIKTRGQQVTLRCSSQSGHNTVSWYQQALGQGPQFIFQYYREEENGRGNFPPRFSGLQFPNYSSELNVNALELDDSALYLCASSPRLAEYNEQFFGPGTRLTVL.

J is TRBJ2-1 and V is TRBV5-1; D gene ambiguous. The CDR3 covers 12 residues. Germline V gives CDR1 SGHRS, CDR2 YFSETQ. V was cut by 7 bases and J by 9 bases, with 14 bases left in between. This chain's CDR3 is CASAEPTGEQFF. DNA of the CDR3: TGCGCCAGCGCGGAGCCAACCGGTGAGCAGTTCTTC.

The table lists this clone with a count of one. The chain couples TRBV5-6 to TRBJ1-2; D remains ambiguous. The length of the CDR3 is 15 residues. Germline lookup yields CDR1 SGHDT and CDR2 YYEEEE. Trimming pared 3 bases from V and 3 bases from J, leaving 15 bases between. The CDR3 coding sequence is TGTGCCAGCAGCTGGCGGGGTGGGGAGGACTATGGCTACACCTTC. Residues: CASSWRGGEDYGYTF.

The V gene is TRBV27, the J gene TRBJ2-2; D might be TRBD1 or TRBD2, each matching 7 bases. Germline loops: CDR1 MNHEY, CDR2 SMNVEV (reference sequence). This CDR3 is built from 14 residues. The V end was cut by 7 bases, the J end by 2 bases, with 11 bases between. CDR3 coding DNA: TGTGCCAGCAAGCGGGACAGAAACACCGGGGAGCTGTTTTTT. Translation: CASKRDRNTGELFF.

This chain connects TRBV5-4 to TRBJ2-5; 9 nucleotides agree with TRBD1. The V gene's germline CDR1 is SGHNT and CDR2 YYREEE (reference sequence). The CDR3 is made up of 16 amino acids. Germline trimming cut 7 bases from V and 5 bases from J; bases unmatched to any gene: 15. The CDR3 coding sequence is TGTGCCAGCCGCCAAGGGGGACAGGGTTCCCCTGAGACCCAGTACTTC. Its translation: CASRQGGQGSPETQYF.

This clone was recorded once. This chain uses TRBV13 with TRBJ2-2; 9 nucleotides align to TRBD2. Germline V gene data show CDR1 as PRHDT and CDR2 as FYEKMQ (reference sequence). With V trimmed by 3 bases and J by 5 bases, 10 bases remained unmatched. The CDR3 loop spans 17 amino acids. The CDR3 region is CASSLWREGQRTGELFF. The CDR3 DNA reads as TGTGCCAGCAGCTTGTGGCGGGAGGGCCAGAGGACCGGGGAGCTGTTTTTT.

This chain connects TRBV27 to TRBJ2-7, with 8 nucleotides matching TRBD2. CDR3 length equals 16 residues. Germline CDR1 reads MNHEY; CDR2 reads SMNVEV (reference sequence). Germline trimming cut 4 bases from V and 0 bases from J; bases unmatched to any gene: 8. The CDR3 DNA is TGTGCCAGCAGTTCACCCCCGGGACTAGGCTCCTACGAGCAGTACTTC. Translated: CASSSPPGLGSYEQYF.

In this sample, this clone turned up once. V gene TRBV7-2 combines with J gene TRBJ1-2, with D hard to call. The CDR3 is 13 residues long. Per germline, CDR1 SGHTA and CDR2 FQGNSA. Trimming pared 5 bases from V and 8 bases from J, leaving 15 bases between. CDR3 sequence: CASSTGLVQGYTF. Written as DNA, the CDR3 is TGTGCCAGCAGCACCGGACTGGTCCAGGGCTACACCTTC.

V and J are TRBV7-8 and TRBJ2-7; weak D call: TRBD1 (6 bases). Germline CDR1 is SGHVS and CDR2 is FQNEAQ. Trimming stripped 1 base from V and 0 bases from J, with 7 bases between. This CDR3 contains 14 residues. This chain's CDR3 is CASSLGGGSYEQYF. In nucleotides, the CDR3 is TGTGCCAGCAGCTTAGGAGGGGGCTCCTACGAGCAGTACTTC.

This chain uses TRBV2 with TRBJ1-5, with D uncertain. Germline lookup yields CDR1 SNHLY and CDR2 FYNNEI. The CDR3 consists of 14 residues. Trimming took off 4 bases at V and 2 bases at J, with 9 bases between the two ends. The CDR3 DNA reads as TGTGCCAGCAGTGTAGCAACAGGCAATCAGCCCCAGCATTTT. Its protein product is CASSVATGNQPQHF. The variable domain in full, with the rest retrieved from reference TRBV2 and TRBJ1-5, is EPEVTQTPSHQVTQMGQEVILRCVPISNHLYFYWYRQILGQKVEFLVSFYNNEISEKSEIFDDQFSVERPDGSNFTLKIRSTKLEDSAMYFCASSVATGNQPQHFGDGTRLSIL.

V gene TRBV5-1 combines with J gene TRBJ2-3, with 8 bases that match TRBD1. The J segment lost 5 bases and the V segment lost 1 base, leaving 9 bases of the junction unmatched. CDR1 is SGHRS and CDR2 is YFSETQ in the germline V gene. The CDR3 is made up of 16 amino acids. The DNA of the CDR3 is TGCGCCAGCAGCTTGTTACCAGGGGGCCGAGGAGATACGCAGTATTTT. This translates into CASSLLPGGRGDTQYF. Full variable domain (remainder filled in from reference TRBV5-1 and TRBJ2-3): KAGVTQTPRYLIKTRGQQVTLSCSPISGHRSVSWYQQTPGQGLQFLFEYFSETQRNKGNFPGRFSGRQFSNSRSEMNVSTLELGDSALYLCASSLLPGGRGDTQYFGPGTRLTVL.